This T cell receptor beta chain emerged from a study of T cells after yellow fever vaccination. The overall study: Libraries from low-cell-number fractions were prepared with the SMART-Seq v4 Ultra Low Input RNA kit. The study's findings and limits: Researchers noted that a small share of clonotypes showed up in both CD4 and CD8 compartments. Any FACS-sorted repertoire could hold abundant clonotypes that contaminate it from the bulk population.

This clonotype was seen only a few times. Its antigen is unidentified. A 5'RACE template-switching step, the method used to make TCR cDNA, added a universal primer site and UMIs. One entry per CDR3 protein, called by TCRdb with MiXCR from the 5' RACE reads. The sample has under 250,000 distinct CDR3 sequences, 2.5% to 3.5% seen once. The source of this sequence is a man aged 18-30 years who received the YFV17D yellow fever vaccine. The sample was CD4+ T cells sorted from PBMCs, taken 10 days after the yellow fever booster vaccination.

The CDR3: CASSQDQRQGVRGYTF. In DNA form, the CDR3 reads TGTGCCAGCAGCCAAGATCAACGTCAGGGAGTGCGGGGCTACACCTTC. The chain combines TRBV4-2 with TRBJ1-2, with D possibly TRBD1 on 5 matching bases. This CDR3 comprises 16 residues. V gave up 0 bases and J gave up 8 bases, with 19 bases separating them. Germline CDR1 reads LGHNA; CDR2 reads YNFKEQ.